The sequence of this T cell receptor (beta chain) was determined in a study of OX40 agonist ivuxolimab in advanced cancers. TCRdb's copy holds only in-frame clones and misses some; the assay was immunoSEQ multiplex PCR. The sample consists of about 48,000 clones, around 88% of them appearing once. The CDR3 spans 13 residues. V dropped 4 bases and J dropped 3; count of bases not matched to a gene: 4. Germline V gene data show CDR1 as SGHDT and CDR2 as YYEEEE. The input for sequencing was CD4+ or CD8+ T cells sorted from blood, taken in a trial of the OX40 agonist ivuxolimab. The sequence came from an adult with an advanced solid tumor such as melanoma, head and neck, liver or kidney cancer. V and J are TRBV5-6 and TRBJ2-7; 7 positions match TRBD1. The CDR3 DNA is TGTGCCAGCAGCGCCGGGACAGACTACGAGCAGTACTTC. Protein: CASSAGTDYEQYF.